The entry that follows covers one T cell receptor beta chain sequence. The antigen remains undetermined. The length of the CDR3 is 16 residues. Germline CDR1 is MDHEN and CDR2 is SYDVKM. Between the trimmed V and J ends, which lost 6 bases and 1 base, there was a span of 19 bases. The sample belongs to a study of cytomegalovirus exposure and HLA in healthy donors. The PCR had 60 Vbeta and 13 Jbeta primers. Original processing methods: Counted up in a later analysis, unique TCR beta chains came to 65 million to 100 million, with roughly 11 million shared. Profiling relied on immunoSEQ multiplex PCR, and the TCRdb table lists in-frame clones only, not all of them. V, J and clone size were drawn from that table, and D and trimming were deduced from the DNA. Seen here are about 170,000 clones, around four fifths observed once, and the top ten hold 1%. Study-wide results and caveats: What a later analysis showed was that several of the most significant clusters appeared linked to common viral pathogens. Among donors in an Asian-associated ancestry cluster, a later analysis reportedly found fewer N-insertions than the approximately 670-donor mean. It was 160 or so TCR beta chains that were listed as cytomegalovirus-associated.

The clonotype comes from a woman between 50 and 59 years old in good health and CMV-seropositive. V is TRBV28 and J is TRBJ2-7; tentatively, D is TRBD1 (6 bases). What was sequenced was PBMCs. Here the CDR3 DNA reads TGTGCCAGCAGCCTACCCAAGACAGGAAAGTCCTACGAGCAGTACTTC. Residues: CASSLPKTGKSYEQYF.